The following is a T cell receptor beta chain sequence with its context. Its cognate antigen is unknown. This table comes from immunoSEQ multiplex PCR, and its TCRdb copy is limited to in-frame clones, with some not included. The table records about 33,000 clones, approximately 90% of them present only once. This entry comes from a study of chemoradiotherapy in HPV16-positive cancers. Study observations and caveats: HPV-responsive T-cell expansion during chemoradiotherapy was linked to improved recurrence-free survival in HPV16-positive patients. Candidate HPV-specific clones and E7-related TCR motifs grew in tumor during treatment.

Germline V gives CDR1 MDHEN, CDR2 SYDVKM. This CDR3 has 17 residues. J gave up 2 bases and V 4 bases, and 12 bases lay outside the gene matches. The sequence came from a human donor with HPV-associated anogenital cancer. The chain joins TRBV28 to TRBJ2-3; TRBD2 agrees at 7 bases. The material was blood, obtained from a patient who underwent chemoradiotherapy. CDR3 loop: CASSSPPLAANTDTQYF. The CDR3 DNA reads as TGTGCCAGCAGTTCACCCCCCCTAGCGGCGAACACAGATACGCAGTATTTT.